This entry lists 8 T cell receptor beta chains sequenced from one sample in a study of radiotherapy plus CTLA-4 blockade in lung cancer. Clones were sequenced by immunoSEQ multiplex PCR, and TCRdb holds only the in-frame ones, with some missing. The sample contains roughly 73,000 clones, about nine tenths of which appear only once. Specimen: peripheral blood, collected from a patient treated with radiotherapy plus ipilimumab. The receptors were sampled from a human donor with non-small cell lung cancer that progressed on radiotherapy plus ipilimumab.

A note on this clone: A much larger clone is a single base away; this may be a read error. V usage is TRBV6-4 and J usage is TRBJ2-2; no clear D. The CDR3 runs to 13 residues. The V gene lost 2 bases and the J gene lost 3 bases, with 4 bases spanning the gap. CDR1 is MRHNA and CDR2 is SNTAGT in the germline V gene. CDR3 sequence reads: CASSDRDTGELFF. Here the CDR3 DNA reads TGTGCCAGCAGTGACAGGGACACCGGGGAGCTGTTTTTT.

J is TRBJ2-5 and V is TRBV7-9; 7 nucleotides agree with TRBD2. V was clipped by 1 base and J by 2 bases; unmatched bases: 4. This CDR3 region has 15 residues. Germline V gene sequence: CDR1 SEHNR, CDR2 FQNEAQ (reference sequence). As DNA, the CDR3 is TGTGCCAGCAGCTTAGTGGCCGGGGGGCAAGAGACCCAGTACTTC. This translates into CASSLVAGGQETQYF.

V and J are TRBV7-9 and TRBJ2-1, with 12 nucleotides matching TRBD2. Germline loops: CDR1 SEHNR, CDR2 FQNEAQ (reference sequence). The junction had 6 bases not matched to a gene; V was cut back by 4 bases and J by 8 bases. The length of the CDR3 is 15 residues. The CDR3 region is CASSSGTSGLHEQFF. In DNA form, the CDR3 reads TGTGCCAGCAGCTCCGGGACTAGCGGGCTTCATGAGCAGTTCTTC. Looking up the rest from reference TRBV7-9 and TRBJ2-1 gives the full variable domain: DTGVSQNPRHKITKRGQNVTFRCDPISEHNRLYWYRQTLGQGPEFLTYFQNEAQLEKSRLLSDRFSAERPKGSFSTLEIQRTEQGDSAMYLCASSSGTSGLHEQFFGPGTRLTVL.

This clone occurred a few times. The CDR3 loop is CASSDGTSGNEQYV. The CDR3 coding sequence is TGTGCCAGCAGTGACGGGACTAGCGGGAACGAGCAGTACGTC. The rearrangement uses TRBV27 and TRBJ2-7; 13 bases align to TRBD2. Germline V lookup: CDR1 MNHEY, CDR2 SMNVEV (reference sequence). V shed 5 bases and J 5 bases; nucleotides not matched to a gene: 3. This CDR3 region has 14 residues.

The V call is TRBV6-5, the J call TRBJ1-1; D remains ambiguous. The CDR3 has 13 residues. Germline loops: CDR1 MNHEY, CDR2 SVGAGI. V was cut by 7 bases and J by 1 base, with 10 bases left in between. DNA for the CDR3: TGTGCCAGCATCCCACAGACGAACACTGAAGCTTTCTTT. Amino acids: CASIPQTNTEAFF.

The V and J genes are TRBV5-1 and TRBJ2-1; no reliable D call. Germline CDR1 is SGHRS and CDR2 is YFSETQ. The CDR3 sequence is 15 residues long. Trimming pared 4 bases from V and 0 bases from J, leaving 11 bases between. As DNA, the CDR3 is TGCGCCAGCAGCCCAACAACGAACTCCTACAATGAGCAGTTCTTC. Its translation is CASSPTTNSYNEQFF.

Only one count was recorded for this clone. For the CDR3, the DNA is TGTGCCAGCAGTTTAAAGGGCTTCGGCTACACCTTC. Translated, it gives CASSLKGFGYTF. J is TRBJ1-2 and V is TRBV27; D uncertain. Germline V gene sequence: CDR1 MNHEY, CDR2 SMNVEV (reference sequence). V lost 2 bases and J 8 bases, leaving 9 bases between the germline ends. This CDR3 is built from 12 residues.

The genes are TRBV7-6 and TRBJ2-5, with TRBD1 matching 8 bases. The CDR3 length is 15 residues. CDR1 is SGHVS, CDR2 FNYEAQ, per germline. V was clipped by 5 bases and J by 0 bases; unmatched bases: 5. The CDR3 reads CASSPRTGYQETQYF. The DNA of the CDR3 is TGTGCCAGCAGCCCAAGGACAGGGTACCAAGAGACCCAGTACTTC.